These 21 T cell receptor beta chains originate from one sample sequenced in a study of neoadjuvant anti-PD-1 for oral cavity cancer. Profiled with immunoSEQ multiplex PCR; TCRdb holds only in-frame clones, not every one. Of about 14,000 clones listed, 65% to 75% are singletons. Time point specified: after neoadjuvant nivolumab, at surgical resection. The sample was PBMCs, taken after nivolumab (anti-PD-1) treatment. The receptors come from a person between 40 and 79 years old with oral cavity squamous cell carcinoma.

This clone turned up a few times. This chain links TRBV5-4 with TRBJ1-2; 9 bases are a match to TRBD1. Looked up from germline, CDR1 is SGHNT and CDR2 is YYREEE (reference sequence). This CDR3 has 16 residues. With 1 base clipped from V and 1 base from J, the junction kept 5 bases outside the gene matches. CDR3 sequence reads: CASSLSGQGGNYGYTF. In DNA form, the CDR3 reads TGTGCCAGCAGCTTGTCGGGACAGGGCGGTAACTATGGCTACACCTTC.

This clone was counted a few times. The CDR3 loop reads CASSVELAGTGELFF. CDR3 sequence (DNA): TGTGCCAGCAGCGTAGAACTAGCGGGCACCGGGGAGCTGTTTTTT. The chain joins TRBV9 to TRBJ2-2, with 9 nucleotides matching TRBD2. The CDR3 loop spans 15 amino acids. The V segment lost 0 bases and the J segment 4 bases; nucleotides outside the gene matches: 1. Per germline, CDR1 SGDLS and CDR2 YYNGEE.

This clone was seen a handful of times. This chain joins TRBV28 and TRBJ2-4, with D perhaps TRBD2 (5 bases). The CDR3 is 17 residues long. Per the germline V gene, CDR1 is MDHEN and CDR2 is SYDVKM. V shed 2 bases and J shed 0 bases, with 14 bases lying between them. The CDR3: CASSLTSGALAKNIQYF. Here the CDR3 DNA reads TGTGCCAGCAGTTTAACCAGCGGAGCACTAGCCAAAAACATTCAGTACTTC.

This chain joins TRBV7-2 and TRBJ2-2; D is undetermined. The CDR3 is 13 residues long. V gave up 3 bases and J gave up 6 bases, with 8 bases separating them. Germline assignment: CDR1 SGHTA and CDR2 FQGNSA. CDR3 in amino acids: CASSFLGSGELFF. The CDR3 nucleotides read TGTGCCAGCAGCTTCTTGGGGTCCGGGGAGCTGTTTTTT.

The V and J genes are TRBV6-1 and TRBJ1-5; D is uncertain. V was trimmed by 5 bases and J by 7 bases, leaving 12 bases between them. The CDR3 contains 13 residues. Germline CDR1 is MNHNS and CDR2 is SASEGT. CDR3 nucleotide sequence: TGTGCCAGCAGTCTGGCTTACAAACAGCCCCAGCATTTT. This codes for CASSLAYKQPQHF.

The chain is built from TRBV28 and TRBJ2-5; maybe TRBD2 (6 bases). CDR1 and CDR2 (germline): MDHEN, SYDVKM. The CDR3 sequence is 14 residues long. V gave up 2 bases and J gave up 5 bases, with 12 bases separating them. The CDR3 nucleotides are TGTGCCAGCAGTTTAGGAGGGCCAGGGGAGACCCAGTACTTC. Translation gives CASSLGGPGETQYF.

CDR3: CASDRGRQNTEAFF. CDR3 sequence (DNA): TGTGCCAGCGACCGGGGACGGCAGAACACTGAAGCTTTCTTT. V and J are TRBV6-1 and TRBJ1-1; maybe TRBD1 (5 bases). The length of the CDR3 is 14 residues. Trimming took 8 bases from V and 1 from J, leaving 14 bases between them. Germline V gene lookup returns CDR1 MNHNS and CDR2 SASEGT.

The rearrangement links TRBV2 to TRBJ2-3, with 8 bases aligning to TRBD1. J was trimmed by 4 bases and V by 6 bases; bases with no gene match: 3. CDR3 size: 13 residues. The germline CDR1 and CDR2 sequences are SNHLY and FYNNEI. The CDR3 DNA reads TGTGCCAGCAGCGGACAGGGCCCAGATACGCAGTATTTT. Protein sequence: CASSGQGPDTQYF.

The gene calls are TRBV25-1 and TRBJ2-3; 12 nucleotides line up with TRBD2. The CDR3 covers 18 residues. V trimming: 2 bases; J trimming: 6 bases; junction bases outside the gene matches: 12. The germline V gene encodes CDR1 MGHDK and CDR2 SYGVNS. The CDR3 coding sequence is TGTGCCAGCAGTGAACGAGGGTCTAGCGGGAGGGCCAGGGATACGCAGTATTTT. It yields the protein CASSERGSSGRARDTQYF.

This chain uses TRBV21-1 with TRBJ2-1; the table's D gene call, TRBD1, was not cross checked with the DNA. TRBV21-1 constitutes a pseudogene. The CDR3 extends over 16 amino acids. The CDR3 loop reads CASSKRLQGSYNEQFF. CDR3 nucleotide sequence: TGTGCCAGCAGCAAAAGGTTGCAGGGATCCTACAATGAGCAGTTCTTC.

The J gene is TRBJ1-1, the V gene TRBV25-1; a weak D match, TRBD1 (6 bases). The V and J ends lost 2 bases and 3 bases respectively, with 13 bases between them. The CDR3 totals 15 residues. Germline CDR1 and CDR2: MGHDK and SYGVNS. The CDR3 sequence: CASSEPTGSDTEAFF. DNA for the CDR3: TGTGCCAGCAGTGAACCTACAGGGTCTGACACTGAAGCTTTCTTT.

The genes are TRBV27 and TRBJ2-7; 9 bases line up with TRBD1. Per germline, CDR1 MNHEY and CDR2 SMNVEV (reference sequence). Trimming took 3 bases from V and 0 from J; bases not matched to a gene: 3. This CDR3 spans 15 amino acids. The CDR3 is CASSFGTGSSYEQYF. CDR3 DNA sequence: TGTGCCAGCAGTTTTGGGACAGGGAGCTCCTACGAGCAGTACTTC.

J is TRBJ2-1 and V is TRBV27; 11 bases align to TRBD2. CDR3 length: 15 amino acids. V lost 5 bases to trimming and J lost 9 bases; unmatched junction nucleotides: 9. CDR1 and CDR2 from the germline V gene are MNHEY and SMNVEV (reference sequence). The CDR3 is CASSDSGRGYGEQFF. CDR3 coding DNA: TGTGCCAGCAGTGATAGCGGGAGGGGGTATGGTGAGCAGTTCTTC.

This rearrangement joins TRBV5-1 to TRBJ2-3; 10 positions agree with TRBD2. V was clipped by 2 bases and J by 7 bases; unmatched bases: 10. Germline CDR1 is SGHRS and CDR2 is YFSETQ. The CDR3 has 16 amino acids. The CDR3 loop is CASSLAGGILTNTQYF. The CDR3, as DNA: TGCGCCAGCAGCTTAGCGGGAGGGATTTTGACGAATACGCAGTATTTT.

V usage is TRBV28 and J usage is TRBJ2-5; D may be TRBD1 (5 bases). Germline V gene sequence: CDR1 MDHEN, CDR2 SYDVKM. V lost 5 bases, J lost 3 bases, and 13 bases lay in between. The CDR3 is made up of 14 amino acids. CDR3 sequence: CASSPLQDEETQYF. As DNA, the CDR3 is TGTGCCAGCAGTCCACTACAGGACGAAGAGACCCAGTACTTC.

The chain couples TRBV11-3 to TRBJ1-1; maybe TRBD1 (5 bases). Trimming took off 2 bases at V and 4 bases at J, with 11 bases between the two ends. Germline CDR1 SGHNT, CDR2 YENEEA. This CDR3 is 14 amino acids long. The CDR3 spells CASSLNGGSTEAFF. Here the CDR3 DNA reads TGTGCCAGCAGCTTAAACGGGGGAAGCACTGAAGCTTTCTTT.

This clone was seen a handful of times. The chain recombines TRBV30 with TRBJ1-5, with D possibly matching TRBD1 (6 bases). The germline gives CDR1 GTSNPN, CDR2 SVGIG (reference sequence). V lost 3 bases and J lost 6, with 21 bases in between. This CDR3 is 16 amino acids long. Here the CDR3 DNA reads TGTGCCTGGAGCCCAATGGGCAGGGGAGGAACTCAGCCCCAGCATTTT. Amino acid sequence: CAWSPMGRGGTQPQHF.

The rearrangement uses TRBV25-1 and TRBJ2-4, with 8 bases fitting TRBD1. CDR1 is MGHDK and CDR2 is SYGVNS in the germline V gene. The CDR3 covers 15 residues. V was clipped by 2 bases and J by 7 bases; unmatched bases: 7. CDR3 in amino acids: CASSEQGAKSNIQYF. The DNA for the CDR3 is TGTGCCAGCAGTGAACAGGGGGCAAAGTCGAACATTCAGTACTTC.

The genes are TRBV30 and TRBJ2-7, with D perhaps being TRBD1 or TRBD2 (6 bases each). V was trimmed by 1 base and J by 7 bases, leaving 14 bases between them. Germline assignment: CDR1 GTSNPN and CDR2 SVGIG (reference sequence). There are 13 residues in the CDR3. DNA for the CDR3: TGTGCCTGGAGTGGGACAGCCCGGGGGGAGCAGTACTTC. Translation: CAWSGTARGEQYF.

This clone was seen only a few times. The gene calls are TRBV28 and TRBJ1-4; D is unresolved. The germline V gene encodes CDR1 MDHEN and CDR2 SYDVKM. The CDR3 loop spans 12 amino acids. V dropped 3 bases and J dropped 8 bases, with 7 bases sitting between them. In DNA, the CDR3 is TGTGCCAGCAGTTTCCCCAGAGAAAAACTGTTTTTT. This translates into CASSFPREKLFF.

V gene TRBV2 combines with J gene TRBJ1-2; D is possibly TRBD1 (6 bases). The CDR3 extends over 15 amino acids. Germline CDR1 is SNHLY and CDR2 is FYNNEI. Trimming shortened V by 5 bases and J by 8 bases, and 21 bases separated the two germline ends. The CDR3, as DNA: TGTGCCAGCAGTTCCAAGGGGACCGGGGGCTTGGGCTACACCTTC. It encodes CASSSKGTGGLGYTF.